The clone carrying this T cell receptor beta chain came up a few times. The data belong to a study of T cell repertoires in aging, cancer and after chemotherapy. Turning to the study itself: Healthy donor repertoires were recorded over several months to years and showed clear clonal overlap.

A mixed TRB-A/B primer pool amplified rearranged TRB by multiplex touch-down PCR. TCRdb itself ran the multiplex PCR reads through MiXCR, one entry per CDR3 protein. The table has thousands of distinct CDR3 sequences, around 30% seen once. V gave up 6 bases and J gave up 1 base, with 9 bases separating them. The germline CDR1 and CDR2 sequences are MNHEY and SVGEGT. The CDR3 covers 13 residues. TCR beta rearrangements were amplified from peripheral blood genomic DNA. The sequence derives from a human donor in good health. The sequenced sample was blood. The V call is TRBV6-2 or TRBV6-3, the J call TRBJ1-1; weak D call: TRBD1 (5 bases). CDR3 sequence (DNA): TGTGCCAGCAGCACCGGACAGAACACTGAAGCTTTCTTT. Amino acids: CASSTGQNTEAFF.